This TCR beta chain was recorded in a study of blood T cells in healthy people across ages. With a J-beta primer mix and a sample-barcoded 5' primer, a second PCR ran roughly 7 to 11 cycles. TCRdb independently ran MiXCR on the 5' RACE reads; one entry per CDR3 protein. The profile shows 1.5 million to 1.9 million distinct CDR3 sequences, approximately 43% of them singletons. Trimming at V came to 0 bases and at J to 4 bases, leaving 10 bases not matched to a gene. This CDR3 contains 17 residues. Germline V gives CDR1 DFQATT, CDR2 SNEGSKA (reference sequence). J is TRBJ2-1 and V is TRBV20-1, with 9 positions matching TRBD2. The sample consisted of blood. The source of this sequence is a woman under 30 in good health. The CDR3 sequence is CSARDPAGGPMYNEQFF. The CDR3 region has the DNA TGCAGTGCTAGAGATCCTGCGGGAGGGCCGATGTACAATGAGCAGTTCTTC.